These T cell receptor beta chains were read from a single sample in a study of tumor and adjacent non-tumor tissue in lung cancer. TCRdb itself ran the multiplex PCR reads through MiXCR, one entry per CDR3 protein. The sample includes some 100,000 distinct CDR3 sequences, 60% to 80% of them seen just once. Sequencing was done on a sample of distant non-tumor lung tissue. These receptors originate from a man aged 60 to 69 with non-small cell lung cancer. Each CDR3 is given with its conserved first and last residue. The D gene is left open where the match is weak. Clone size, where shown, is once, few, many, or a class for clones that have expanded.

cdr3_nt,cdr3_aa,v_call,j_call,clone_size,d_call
TGTGCCAGCAACTCCGGTGCGGGGGCAGGTGGAAACACCATATATTTT,CASNSGAGAGGNTIYF,TRBV6-6,TRBJ1-3,many,-
TGTGCCAGCAGCTTGGCCCAGGCACGCACAGATACGCAGTATTTT,CASSLAQARTDTQYF,TRBV5-5,TRBJ2-3,many,-
TGTGCCAGCAGGCCCGGGACAGACCACCGCTATGGCTACACCTTC,CASRPGTDHRYGYTF,TRBV6-5,TRBJ1-2,many,TRBD1
TGCGGTGCTAGTTTGGGCTTGTACGAGCAGTACTTC,CGASLGLYEQYF,TRBV20-1,TRBJ2-7,few,-
TGTGTCAGCACCCAACAGGGTTCTGGGGCCAACGTCCCGACTTTC,CVSTQQGSGANVPTF,TRBV11-3,TRBJ2-6,-,-
TGTGCCAGCAAGCGTTCTGGGGTACTAGATACGCAGTATTTT,CASKRSGVLDTQYF,TRBV6-5,TRBJ2-3,many,-
TGTGCCAGCAGACACAGGGATGGGATCGCTGAAGCTTTCTTT,CASRHRDGIAEAFF,TRBV12-3/TRBV12-4,TRBJ1-1,many,-
TGCAGTATGCAAGGGACTAGCGGAAACACGGATACGCAGTATTTT,CSMQGTSGNTDTQYF,TRBV29-1,TRBJ2-3,-,TRBD2
TGTGCCAGCATGATGTCGTTGGGGTCGAGGGGCGATAGCAATCAGCCCCAGCATTTT,CASMMSLGSRGDSNQPQHF,TRBV6-6,TRBJ1-5,many,-
TGCAGTACTCGAACAGGACACGCCTGGGAGCTGTTTTTT,CSTRTGHAWELFF,TRBV20-1,TRBJ2-2,-,-
TGTGCCAGCAGCTTGTACGGGGCGACTGTAGCTTTCTTT,CASSLYGATVAFF,TRBV5-4,TRBJ1-1,many,-
TGTGCCAGCAGTTACTCGCGGGGGGGAGCGGCTCTCTACAATGAGCAGTTCTTC,CASSYSRGGAALYNEQFF,TRBV6-5,TRBJ2-1,many,TRBD2
TGTGCCAGCAGTACCAAACTAGCGGGAGTAGCAGAGACCCAGTACTTC,CASSTKLAGVAETQYF,TRBV28,TRBJ2-5,-,TRBD2
TGCAGTGCTCGGGACTACGGCCATGAGCAGTTCTTC,CSARDYGHEQFF,TRBV20-1,TRBJ2-1,few,TRBD2
TGTGCCAGCAGTCAACGACTGGGTTGGCAAGAGACCCAGTACTTC,CASSQRLGWQETQYF,TRBV6-5,TRBJ2-5,many,-
TGCAGCGTTCGAGCGGGACAGGGCTCAGGAAACACCATATATTTT,CSVRAGQGSGNTIYF,TRBV29-1,TRBJ1-3,-,TRBD1